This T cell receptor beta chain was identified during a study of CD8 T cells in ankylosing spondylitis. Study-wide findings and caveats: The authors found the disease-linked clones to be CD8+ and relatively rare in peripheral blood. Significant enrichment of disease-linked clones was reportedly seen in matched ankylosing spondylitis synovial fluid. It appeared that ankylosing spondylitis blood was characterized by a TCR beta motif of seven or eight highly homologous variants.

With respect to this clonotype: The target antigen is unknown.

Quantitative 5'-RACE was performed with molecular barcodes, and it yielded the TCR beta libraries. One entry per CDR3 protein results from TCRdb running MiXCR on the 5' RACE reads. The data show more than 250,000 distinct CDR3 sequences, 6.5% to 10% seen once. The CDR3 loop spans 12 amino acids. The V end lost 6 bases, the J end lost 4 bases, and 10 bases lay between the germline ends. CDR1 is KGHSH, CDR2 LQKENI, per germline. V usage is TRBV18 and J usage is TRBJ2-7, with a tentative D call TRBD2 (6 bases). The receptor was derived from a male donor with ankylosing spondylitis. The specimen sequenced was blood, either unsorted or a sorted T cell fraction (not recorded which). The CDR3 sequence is CASSRDQYEQYF. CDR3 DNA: TGTGCCAGCTCGCGGGACCAGTACGAGCAGTACTTC. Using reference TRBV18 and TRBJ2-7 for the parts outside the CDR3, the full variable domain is NAGVMQNPRHLVRRRGQEARLRCSPMKGHSHVYWYRQLPEEGLKFMVYLQKENIIDESGMPKERFSAEFPKEGPSILRIQQVVRGDSAAYFCASSRDQYEQYFGPGTRLTVT.